This paragraph reports one TCR beta chain. The data belong to a study of control samples from healthy donors and cancer patients. Sequencing was performed with immunoSEQ multiplex PCR; in TCRdb, only in-frame clones are kept and a portion is missing. The sample carries about 250,000 clones, about four fifths recorded once. Germline V gene sequence: CDR1 SGHRS, CDR2 YFSETQ. Trimming left V 4 bases short and J 8 bases short, with 21 bases between. The CDR3 extends over 15 amino acids. Sequenced input: PBMCs. The receptor was derived from a woman aged 55-69 years with lung cancer. The chain links TRBV5-1 to TRBJ1-2; no clear D. The CDR3 coding sequence is TGCGCCAGCAGCCGCGGCGGAGTGGGAGTGGCGGGCTACACCTTC. This translates into CASSRGGVGVAGYTF.